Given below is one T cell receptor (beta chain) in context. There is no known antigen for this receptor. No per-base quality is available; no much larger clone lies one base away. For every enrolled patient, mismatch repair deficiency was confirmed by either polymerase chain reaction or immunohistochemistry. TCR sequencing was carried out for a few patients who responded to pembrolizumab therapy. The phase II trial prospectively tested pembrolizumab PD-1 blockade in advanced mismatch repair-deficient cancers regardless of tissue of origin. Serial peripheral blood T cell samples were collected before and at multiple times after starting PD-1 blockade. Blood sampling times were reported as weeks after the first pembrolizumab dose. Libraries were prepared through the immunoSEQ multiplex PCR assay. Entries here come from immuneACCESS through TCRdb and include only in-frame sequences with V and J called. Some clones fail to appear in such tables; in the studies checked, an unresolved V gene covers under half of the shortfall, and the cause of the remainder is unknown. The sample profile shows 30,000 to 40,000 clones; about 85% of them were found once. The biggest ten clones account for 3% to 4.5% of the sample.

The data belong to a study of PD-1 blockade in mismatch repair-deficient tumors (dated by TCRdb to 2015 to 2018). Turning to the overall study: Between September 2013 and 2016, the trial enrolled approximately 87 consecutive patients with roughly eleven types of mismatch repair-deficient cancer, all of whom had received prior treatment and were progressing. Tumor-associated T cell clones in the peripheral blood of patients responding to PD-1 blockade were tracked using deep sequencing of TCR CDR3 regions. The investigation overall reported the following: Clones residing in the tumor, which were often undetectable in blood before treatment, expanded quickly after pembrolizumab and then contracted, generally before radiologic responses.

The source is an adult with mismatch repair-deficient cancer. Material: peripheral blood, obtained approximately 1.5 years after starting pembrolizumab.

The encoded CDR3 is CAWTQGRKNTEAFF. In nucleotide form, the sequence is TGTGCCTGGACCCAGGGACGGAAGAACACTGAAGCTTTCTTT. The receptor chain draws on TRBV30 and TRBJ1-1; tentative D gene TRBD1, with 5 bases matching. V is shortened by 4 bases, J by 1 base, and the region joining them spans 13 bases. The CDR3 numbers 14 residues from cysteine through phenylalanine. Only the CDR3 portion is preserved as DNA: 42 bases, with reading frame beginning at the first base. CDR1 and CDR2 were assigned from the germline V gene (reference sequence) as GTSNPN and SVGIG.